These 32 T cell receptor beta chains share one sample of origin, sequenced in a study of CD8+ T cells in alopecia areata. Sequencing used cDNA as its template, made by extracting RNA and reverse transcribing it. Here immunoSEQ multiplex PCR was the method, and the copy in TCRdb shows in-frame clones only, minus some. The sample carries about 130,000 clones, over 50% recorded once. Sequencing was performed on CD4+ T cells sorted from blood, taken at week 0. These TCRs come from a human donor with alopecia areata.

This sequence joins TRBV21-1 and TRBJ2-5; TRBD1 was called by the table and not checked on the DNA. TRBV21-1 is tagged as a pseudogene. There are 15 residues in the CDR3. CDR3 DNA sequence: TGTGCCAGCAGCAAAGTTAGAGGGACAGGGTTGGCCCAGTACTTC. This encodes CASSKVRGTGLAQYF.

The chain joins TRBV7-3 to TRBJ2-1; a possible D gene is TRBD2 (5 bases). Per germline, CDR1 SGHTA and CDR2 FQGTGA. The CDR3 has 12 residues. Trimming cost V 3 bases and J 7 bases, with 7 bases left between them. The CDR3 bases are TGTGCCAGCAGCTTGGACTTAAATGAGCAGTTCTTC. Its protein product is CASSLDLNEQFF.

The chain has TRBV2 and TRBJ1-2, with 10 bases matching TRBD1. Germline V CDR1 and CDR2: SNHLY, FYNNEI. Trimming cost V 6 bases and J 5 bases; bases outside gene matches: 3. The CDR3 has 13 residues. In DNA form, the CDR3 reads TGTGCCAGCAGCTGGGACAGGGGTTATGGCTACACCTTC. Translating gives CASSWDRGYGYTF.

This clone was seen a few times. The chain recombines TRBV15 with TRBJ1-2, with 9 bases lining up with TRBD1. Germline loops: CDR1 LNHNV, CDR2 YYDKDF (reference sequence). With 1 base clipped from V and 4 bases from J, the junction kept 1 base outside the gene matches. The CDR3 is made up of 14 amino acids. In DNA, the CDR3 is TGTGCCACCAGCAGAGGGGACAGGGCCTATGGCTACACCTTC. It specifies CATSRGDRAYGYTF.

This clone was counted once. This chain links TRBV2 with TRBJ2-5; 9 nucleotides align to TRBD1. V lost 7 bases and J lost 3; bases outside the gene matches: 3. Germline V CDR1 and CDR2: SNHLY, FYNNEI. The CDR3 extends over 13 amino acids. The CDR3: CASNRDREETQYF. The CDR3 DNA sequence: TGTGCCAGCAATCGGGACAGGGAAGAGACCCAGTACTTC.

The rearrangement uses TRBV5-4 and TRBJ2-1, with unresolved D. Trimming removed 2 bases at V and 14 bases at J, with 17 bases between. The length of the CDR3 is 13 residues. Germline lookup yields CDR1 SGHNT and CDR2 YYREEE (reference sequence). The DNA for the CDR3 is TGTGCCAGCAGCTTTCCCCGGGCCCGAGGCAAGTTCTTC. Translation: CASSFPRARGKFF.

This chain links TRBV29-1 with TRBJ1-6; no clear D gene. The ends were cut back, 5 bases at V and 8 bases at J, with 13 bases in the middle. Germline lookup yields CDR1 SQVTM and CDR2 ANQGSEA. The CDR3 is 13 residues long. CDR3 DNA sequence: TGCAGCGTTAAGGACCTCCGGGATTCACCCCTCCACTTT. It translates to CSVKDLRDSPLHF.

Of note for this clone: The same CDR3 is also encoded by other DNA sequences in this sample. This chain links TRBV7-9 with TRBJ1-1, with unresolved D. Germline V lookup: CDR1 SEHNR, CDR2 FQNEAQ (reference sequence). The V gene lost 0 bases and the J gene lost 9 bases, with 8 bases spanning the gap. This CDR3 is built from 12 residues. CDR3 sequence: CASSLAEGKAFF. CDR3 DNA: TGTGCCAGCAGCTTAGCGGAAGGGAAAGCTTTCTTT.

Sample share makes this clone medium-sized (0.01 to 0.1%). The chain carries TRBV11-2 and TRBJ2-5; the D gene is possibly TRBD1 (6 bases). V was pared by 3 bases and J by 5 bases, with 16 bases between. This CDR3 spans 15 amino acids. Germline loops: CDR1 SGHAT, CDR2 FQNNGV. DNA for the CDR3: TGTGCCAGCAGCTTCGGTACAGGGCGGCGGGAGACCCAGTACTTC. It translates to CASSFGTGRRETQYF.

Here the CDR3 reads CASSLDRETQYF. The CDR3 nucleotides read TGTGCCAGCAGCTTGGATCGAGAGACCCAGTACTTC. The chain couples TRBV5-4 to TRBJ2-5; D gene ambiguous. The germline V gene encodes CDR1 SGHNT and CDR2 YYREEE (reference sequence). The CDR3 sequence is 12 residues long. Trimming pared 0 bases from V and 4 bases from J, leaving 4 bases between. The full variable domain, in which reference TRBV5-4 and TRBJ2-5 provide the parts outside the CDR3, is ETGVTQSPTHLIKTRGQQVTLRCSSQSGHNTVSWYQQALGQGPQFIFQYYREEENGRGNFPPRFSGLQFPNYSSELNVNALELDDSALYLCASSLDRETQYFGPGTRLLVL.

V usage is TRBV7-2 and J usage is TRBJ1-2, with no clear D. V dropped 5 bases and J dropped 8 bases, with 12 bases sitting between them. CDR1 is SGHTA, CDR2 FQGNSA, per germline. CDR3 length: 12 amino acids. CDR3 in amino acids: CASSPFQRGYTF. CDR3 nucleotides: TGTGCCAGCAGCCCCTTTCAACGCGGCTACACCTTC.

The chain carries TRBV27 and TRBJ2-3; D call uncertain. The germline V and J ends were trimmed by 4 bases and 0 bases, with 11 bases remaining between them. This CDR3 has 15 residues. Germline-derived CDR1 and CDR2 are MNHEY and SMNVEV (reference sequence). The CDR3 loop reads CASSSRGPSTDTQYF. CDR3 sequence (DNA): TGTGCCAGCAGTTCCCGAGGTCCTAGCACAGATACGCAGTATTTT.

The chain is built from TRBV7-2 and TRBJ1-6; possibly TRBD1 for D (6 bases). The V and J ends lost 4 bases and 10 bases respectively, with 14 bases between them. The CDR3 extends over 14 amino acids. Germline CDR1 SGHTA, CDR2 FQGNSA. Here the CDR3 reads CASSSGANGSPLHF. The CDR3 DNA sequence: TGTGCCAGCAGCTCGGGGGCAAACGGGTCACCCCTCCACTTT.

This clone has a handful of counts. Other DNA variants within this sample encode the same CDR3. The chain links TRBV29-1 to TRBJ1-2, with 7 positions matching TRBD1. Germline CDR1 reads SQVTM; CDR2 reads ANQGSEA. J was trimmed by 7 bases and V by 7 bases; bases with no gene match: 9. The length of the CDR3 is 12 residues. The CDR3 DNA is TGCAGCGCCTTCGGACAGGAGGTTGGCTACACCTTC. This codes for CSAFGQEVGYTF.

V gene TRBV30 combines with J gene TRBJ2-7; a weak D match, TRBD1 (5 bases). The V end was cut by 3 bases, the J end by 6 bases, with 12 bases between. CDR3 size: 12 residues. Germline assignment: CDR1 GTSNPN and CDR2 SVGIG (reference sequence). The chain's CDR3 is CAWRWGRPEQYF. Here the CDR3 DNA reads TGTGCCTGGAGGTGGGGCAGACCCGAGCAGTACTTC.

Only a few counts were recorded for this clone. The gene calls are TRBV27 and TRBJ2-3; 11 bases map to TRBD2. Germline CDR1 and CDR2: MNHEY and SMNVEV (reference sequence). Trimming took 9 bases from V and 3 from J; bases not matched to a gene: 8. This CDR3 spans 15 amino acids. The CDR3 region has the DNA TGTGCCAGTGAAAAACTAGCGGGGGAGACAGATACGCAGTATTTT. This encodes CASEKLAGETDTQYF.

This chain uses TRBV6-5 with TRBJ2-3, with D unresolved. Trimming stripped 5 bases from V and 4 bases from J, with 10 bases between. The V gene's germline CDR1 is MNHEY and CDR2 SVGAGI. There are 13 residues in the CDR3. The CDR3 region has the DNA TGTGCCAGCAGTCGCGGCCCCCCAGATACGCAGTATTTT. Translating gives CASSRGPPDTQYF.

The chain employs TRBV7-9 and TRBJ1-1; no firm D call. CDR3 length: 12 amino acids. Germline assignment: CDR1 SEHNR and CDR2 FQNEAQ (reference sequence). The V end lost 3 bases, the J end lost 1 base, and 3 bases lay between the germline ends. CDR3 DNA: TGTGCCAGCAGCTTCCCGAACACTGAAGCTTTCTTT. Translation: CASSFPNTEAFF.

The chain employs TRBV5-1 and TRBJ2-3; 8 bases match TRBD2. The length of the CDR3 is 16 residues. The germline gives CDR1 SGHRS, CDR2 YFSETQ. J was trimmed by 2 bases and V by 0 bases; bases with no gene match: 5. This CDR3 is CASSLALAEITDTQYF. The CDR3 DNA follows: TGCGCCAGCAGCTTGGCACTAGCGGAGATCACAGATACGCAGTATTTT.

The CDR3: CASSLRLGATDTQYF. CDR3 nucleotide sequence: TGTGCCAGCAGCTTACGGTTGGGGGCGACAGATACGCAGTATTTT. This chain connects TRBV11-1 to TRBJ2-3; perhaps TRBD1 as D (6 bases). CDR1 is SGHAT and CDR2 is FQDESV in the germline V gene (reference sequence). The germline V and J ends were trimmed by 2 bases and 3 bases, with 12 bases remaining between them. The CDR3 has 15 residues.

The CDR3 region is CASSAGRLEAFF. The CDR3 DNA follows: TGTGCCAGCAGCGCGGGACGGTTAGAAGCTTTCTTT. This chain joins TRBV11-2 and TRBJ1-1; perhaps TRBD1 as D (5 bases). Trimming shortened V by 5 bases and J by 8 bases, and 12 bases separated the two germline ends. The CDR3 runs to 12 residues. The germline V gene encodes CDR1 SGHAT and CDR2 FQNNGV.

This clone showed up just once. This specimen includes other DNA sequences encoding the same CDR3. The chain joins TRBV6-5 to TRBJ2-1, with D unresolved. Germline V CDR1 and CDR2: MNHEY, SVGAGI. CDR3 length equals 15 residues. V was trimmed by 2 bases and J by 4 bases, leaving 12 bases between them. CDR3 region: CASSYERSPYNEQFF. DNA for the CDR3: TGTGCCAGCAGTTACGAGAGGTCCCCTTACAATGAGCAGTTCTTC.

CDR3 loop: CASSTSGVETQYF. In DNA form, the CDR3 reads TGCGCCAGCTCGACTAGCGGGGTAGAGACCCAGTACTTC. The rearrangement links TRBV5-1 to TRBJ2-5; 11 bases map to TRBD2. J gave up 4 bases and V 7 bases, and 3 bases lay outside the gene matches. Germline V gene lookup returns CDR1 SGHRS and CDR2 YFSETQ. The CDR3 extends over 13 amino acids.

This chain uses TRBV2 with TRBJ2-4; D is undetermined. The V end lost 4 bases, the J end lost 0 bases, and 10 bases lay between the germline ends. CDR3 length equals 15 residues. In germline, CDR1 is SNHLY, CDR2 FYNNEI. The chain's CDR3 is CASSGTFVAKNIQYF. The CDR3 DNA reads as TGTGCCAGCAGTGGGACCTTTGTAGCCAAAAACATTCAGTACTTC.

This sequence joins TRBV4-3 and TRBJ1-4; D perhaps matches TRBD1 (5 bases). Germline V gene sequence: CDR1 LGHNA, CDR2 YSLEER. V gave up 0 bases and J gave up 12 bases, with 11 bases separating them. This CDR3 is built from 13 residues. CDR3 in DNA: TGCGCCAGCAGCCAAGATGGGACTACTCAACTGTTTTTT. Translated: CASSQDGTTQLFF.

The chain carries TRBV5-1 and TRBJ2-3; no definite D call. CDR1 is SGHRS, CDR2 YFSETQ, per germline. With 2 bases removed from V and 0 bases from J, the gap between germline ends came to 10 bases. The CDR3 has 15 amino acids. This CDR3 reads CASSFKGSSTDTQYF. The CDR3 bases are TGCGCCAGCAGCTTCAAGGGTTCAAGCACAGATACGCAGTATTTT. Drawing the rest from reference TRBV5-1 and TRBJ2-3, the complete variable domain is KAGVTQTPRYLIKTRGQQVTLSCSPISGHRSVSWYQQTPGQGLQFLFEYFSETQRNKGNFPGRFSGRQFSNSRSEMNVSTLELGDSALYLCASSFKGSSTDTQYFGPGTRLTVL.

This clone has just a few counts. The gene calls are TRBV29-1 and TRBJ1-3; 9 bases agree with TRBD1. The CDR3 is 16 amino acids. The ends lost 7 bases at V and 1 base at J; junction bases unmatched: 11. In germline, CDR1 is SQVTM, CDR2 ANQGSEA. The CDR3 here is CSAQKGQGISGNTIYF. In DNA form, the CDR3 reads TGCAGCGCCCAGAAGGGACAGGGAATTTCTGGAAACACCATATATTTT.

The chain recombines TRBV9 with TRBJ2-5; 10 bases are shared with TRBD2. The CDR3 spans 16 residues. Looked up from germline, CDR1 is SGDLS and CDR2 is YYNGEE. The V and J ends lost 7 bases and 1 base, in that order; junction bases with no gene match: 10. This CDR3 is CASGRGLAGAQETQYF. CDR3 DNA sequence: TGTGCCAGCGGCAGGGGGCTAGCGGGGGCCCAAGAGACCCAGTACTTC.

Note on this clone: The junction departs from the called germline gene at one end, perhaps through a read error. The chain combines TRBV7-9 with TRBJ1-1; TRBD1 might be the D (6 bases). Germline assignment: CDR1 SEHNR and CDR2 FQNEAQ (reference sequence). CDR3 length: 13 residues. The CDR3: CASTLGQHTEAFF. In nucleotides, the CDR3 is TGTGCCAGCACCTTAGGACAGCACACTGAAGCTTTCTTT.

This clone was counted only a few times. The genes are TRBV15 and TRBJ2-3; D gene ambiguous. The CDR3 contains 14 residues. Trimming stripped 5 bases from V and 2 bases from J, with 11 bases between. Germline assignment: CDR1 LNHNV and CDR2 YYDKDF (reference sequence). The CDR3 nucleotides are TGTGCCACCAGCCCTGGGCCGGACACAGATACGCAGTATTTT. It specifies CATSPGPDTDTQYF.

This clone was seen only a few times. V is TRBV4-1 and J is TRBJ1-3, with a tentative D call TRBD1 (6 bases). The germline V gene has CDR1 MGHRA and CDR2 YSYEKL. The CDR3 has 14 amino acids. V shed 5 bases and J shed 3 bases, with 11 bases lying between them. The CDR3 DNA sequence: TGCGCCAGCAGCTCCCGGGGGCTTGGAAACACCATATATTTT. Amino acid sequence: CASSSRGLGNTIYF.

This clone has only a few counts. The J gene is TRBJ2-1, the V gene TRBV6-5, with 7 nucleotides matching TRBD1. The germline gives CDR1 MNHEY, CDR2 SVGAGI. This CDR3 comprises 16 residues. Trimming removed 0 bases from V and 4 bases from J; junction bases left unmatched: 6. CDR3 DNA: TGTGCCAGCAGTTACTCGGAAGGACAGGATTACAATGAGCAGTTCTTC. Its translation is CASSYSEGQDYNEQFF.